These 21 T cell receptor beta chains were all obtained from the same sample, sequenced in a study of CD8+ T cells in alopecia areata. The treatment here: oral pan-JAK inhibitor, 5-10 mg twice daily. Extraction of RNA preceded its reverse transcription into cDNA, which served as the sequencing template. Profiled with immunoSEQ multiplex PCR; TCRdb holds only in-frame clones, not every one. The sample lists 150,000 to 200,000 clones; under 80% were seen once. The material was CD4+ T cells sorted from blood, obtained around week 50, from a patient treated with tofacitinib. All receptors derive from a human donor with alopecia areata.

The chain links TRBV27 to TRBJ1-2, with D uncertain. V was trimmed by 6 bases and J by 3 bases, leaving 14 bases between them. The CDR3 sequence is 14 residues long. Per germline, CDR1 MNHEY and CDR2 SMNVEV (reference sequence). Here the CDR3 reads CASRGSGWDYGYTF. The CDR3 DNA reads as TGTGCCAGCAGGGGGAGTGGTTGGGACTATGGCTACACCTTC.

Only a few counts were recorded for this clone. The chain employs TRBV4-3 and TRBJ2-5; no clear D gene. Germline V gene lookup returns CDR1 LGHNA and CDR2 YSLEER. The V and J ends lost 1 base and 2 bases respectively, with 14 bases between them. This CDR3 spans 16 amino acids. The CDR3 DNA follows: TGCGCCAGCAGCCAAGGGTCAGGAACCTATCAAGAGACCCAGTACTTC. This gives the protein CASSQGSGTYQETQYF.

This clone showed up just a few times. This chain joins TRBV10-3 and TRBJ1-6, with D possibly matching TRBD1 (6 bases). The length of the CDR3 is 13 residues. Germline V CDR1 and CDR2: ENHRY, SYGVKD. V lost 6 bases, J lost 7 bases, and 10 bases lay in between. DNA for the CDR3: TGTGCCATCAGGTCAGGGGAAAATTCACCCCTCCACTTT. It specifies CAIRSGENSPLHF.

The rearrangement joins TRBV25-1 to TRBJ2-3; the D is unclear. This CDR3 has 14 amino acids. V lost 0 bases and J 5 bases, leaving 9 bases between the germline ends. Per germline, CDR1 MGHDK and CDR2 SYGVNS. CDR3 DNA: TGTGCCAGCAGTGAATACCGGCGCTTAGATACGCAGTATTTT. Translation: CASSEYRRLDTQYF.

This clone was detected once. The chain is built from TRBV29-1 and TRBJ1-1; 7 nucleotides agree with TRBD1. CDR3 length equals 13 residues. Germline V CDR1 and CDR2: SQVTM, ANQGSEA. The trim removed 8 bases at V and 0 bases at J, leaving 6 bases unmatched. CDR3 DNA sequence: TGCAGCAGCCTGGGACAGTTGAACACTGAAGCTTTCTTT. The encoded protein is CSSLGQLNTEAFF.

This rearrangement joins TRBV2 to TRBJ1-1; possibly TRBD1 for D (5 bases). Trimming removed 7 bases at V and 5 bases at J, with 17 bases between. This CDR3 spans 14 amino acids. Per the germline V gene, CDR1 is SNHLY and CDR2 is FYNNEI. The CDR3 is CASTPPGTGTEAFF. The CDR3 nucleotides are TGTGCCAGCACCCCTCCCGGGACTGGGACTGAAGCTTTCTTT. The full variable domain, in which reference TRBV2 and TRBJ1-1 provide the parts outside the CDR3, is EPEVTQTPSHQVTQMGQEVILRCVPISNHLYFYWYRQILGQKVEFLVSFYNNEISEKSEIFDDQFSVERPDGSNFTLKIRSTKLEDSAMYFCASTPPGTGTEAFFGQGTRLTVV.

The chain combines TRBV4-3 with TRBJ2-7; TRBD1 might be the D (5 bases). The CDR3 covers 15 residues. Trimming removed 1 base from V and 3 bases from J, with 13 bases in between. The germline CDR1 and CDR2 sequences are LGHNA and YSLEER. As DNA, the CDR3 is TGCGCCAGCAGCCAAGTTGCCCAGGGTAGCTACGAGCAGTACTTC. Translated: CASSQVAQGSYEQYF.

This clone was seen a few times. CDR3 bases: TGTGCCAGCAGCTGGGACTACGAGGAGACCCAGTACTTC. This encodes CASSWDYEETQYF. V and J are TRBV7-3 and TRBJ2-5; 7 bases map to TRBD2. The germline V gene encodes CDR1 SGHTA and CDR2 FQGTGA. The V segment lost 4 bases and the J segment 5 bases; nucleotides outside the gene matches: 4. The CDR3 covers 13 residues.

V and J are TRBV29-1 and TRBJ1-1; D perhaps matches TRBD1 (6 bases). V was trimmed by 5 bases and J by 6 bases, leaving 10 bases between them. CDR1 and CDR2 from the germline V gene are SQVTM and ANQGSEA. The CDR3 covers 11 residues. The DNA for the CDR3 is TGCAGCGTTTTAAGGGGGGCTGAAGCTTTCTTT. This sequence encodes CSVLRGAEAFF.

The chain recombines TRBV30 with TRBJ2-1; 10 bases fit TRBD2. J was trimmed by 4 bases and V by 5 bases; bases with no gene match: 5. This CDR3 spans 14 amino acids. Germline-derived CDR1 and CDR2 are GTSNPN and SVGIG (reference sequence). The CDR3 DNA is TGTGCCTGGTTAGCGGGGGGACTTTACAATGAGCAGTTCTTC. It translates to CAWLAGGLYNEQFF.

The chain employs TRBV4-3 and TRBJ2-3; tentative D call: TRBD2 (5 bases). Germline V gene sequence: CDR1 LGHNA, CDR2 YSLEER. The CDR3 totals 12 residues. V shed 1 base and J shed 8 bases, with 7 bases lying between them. CDR3 nucleotide sequence: TGCGCCAGCAGCCAAGGAGGAGGTACGCAGTATTTT. Translated, it gives CASSQGGGTQYF.

V is TRBV30 and J is TRBJ2-7; no reliable D call. CDR1 and CDR2 (germline): GTSNPN, SVGIG (reference sequence). V was cut by 0 bases and J by 4 bases, with 13 bases left in between. CDR3 size: 14 residues. The CDR3 is CAWSVLGLEYEQYF. CDR3 DNA sequence: TGTGCCTGGAGTGTTTTAGGGCTAGAGTACGAGCAGTACTTC.

The chain joins TRBV7-2 to TRBJ1-5; D is ambiguous. The V gene lost 5 bases and the J gene lost 4 bases, with 6 bases spanning the gap. Germline loops: CDR1 SGHTA, CDR2 FQGNSA. The CDR3 totals 12 residues. The CDR3 DNA sequence: TGTGCCAGCAGCCGGGATAATCAGCCCCAGCATTTT. It is translated as CASSRDNQPQHF.

The chain uses TRBV7-2 and TRBJ2-1; D remains unclear. CDR1 is SGHTA and CDR2 is FQGNSA in the germline V gene. V lost 4 bases, J lost 0 bases, and 13 bases lay in between. CDR3 length: 16 amino acids. In nucleotides, the CDR3 is TGTGCCAGCAGCTCCGGTGCCCCGGGCTCCTACAATGAGCAGTTCTTC. Protein sequence: CASSSGAPGSYNEQFF.

The chain is built from TRBV9 and TRBJ2-6, with D possibly TRBD1 on 7 matching bases. Germline V lookup: CDR1 SGDLS, CDR2 YYNGEE. V lost 5 bases, J lost 2 bases, and 11 bases lay in between. CDR3 size: 15 residues. The CDR3 DNA is TGTGCCAGCAGGCAGGGGGAGGCTGGGGCCAACGTCCTGACTTTC. It encodes CASRQGEAGANVLTF.

J is TRBJ2-6 and V is TRBV10-3; 11 bases match TRBD2. The junction had 1 base not matched to a gene; V was cut back by 2 bases and J by 1 base. Germline V CDR1 and CDR2: ENHRY, SYGVKD. The CDR3 has 17 amino acids. Written as DNA, the CDR3 is TGTGCCATCAGTGAGGGACTAGCGGGTTCTGGGGCCAACGTCCTGACTTTC. It yields the protein CAISEGLAGSGANVLTF.

This chain connects TRBV25-1 to TRBJ1-2, with TRBD1 as a possible D gene (5 bases). The CDR3 contains 13 residues. The V gene lost 7 bases and the J gene lost 7 bases, with 16 bases spanning the gap. Per the germline V gene, CDR1 is MGHDK and CDR2 is SYGVNS. The CDR3 loop is CASNWGVRGGYTF. The CDR3 DNA reads TGTGCCAGCAATTGGGGGGTCCGAGGTGGCTACACCTTC.

The genes are TRBV5-1 and TRBJ2-2; D uncertain. Trimming removed 4 bases at V and 2 bases at J, with 12 bases between. CDR3 size: 15 residues. Looked up from germline, CDR1 is SGHRS and CDR2 is YFSETQ. The CDR3 reads CASSAQGPNTGELFF. The CDR3 coding sequence is TGCGCCAGCAGCGCACAAGGACCCAACACCGGGGAGCTGTTTTTT.

V usage is TRBV2 and J usage is TRBJ2-2; 9 bases line up with TRBD1. J gave up 4 bases and V 3 bases, and 0 bases lay outside the gene matches. The CDR3 has 14 amino acids. CDR1 SNHLY and CDR2 FYNNEI come from the germline V gene. CDR3 region: CASSEDRGTGELFF. CDR3 in DNA: TGTGCCAGCAGTGAGGACAGGGGCACCGGGGAGCTGTTTTTT. The entire variable domain, with the rest obtained from reference TRBV2 and TRBJ2-2, is as follows: EPEVTQTPSHQVTQMGQEVILRCVPISNHLYFYWYRQILGQKVEFLVSFYNNEISEKSEIFDDQFSVERPDGSNFTLKIRSTKLEDSAMYFCASSEDRGTGELFFGEGSRLTVL.

This clone has just a few counts. This chain uses TRBV10-3 with TRBJ1-5; perhaps TRBD1 as D (5 bases). In germline, CDR1 is ENHRY, CDR2 SYGVKD. V shed 5 bases and J shed 7 bases, with 9 bases lying between them. The CDR3 loop spans 12 amino acids. This chain's CDR3 is CAISQGEQPQHF. CDR3 DNA sequence: TGTGCCATCAGTCAGGGTGAGCAGCCCCAGCATTTT.

This clone was seen more than once but under ten times. The chain is built from TRBV7-2 and TRBJ1-2; D unclear. Germline V CDR1 and CDR2: SGHTA, FQGNSA. Trimming left V 5 bases short and J 0 bases short, with 13 bases between. CDR3 size: 15 residues. CDR3 in DNA: TGTGCCAGCAGCCCTAGTGCGGATGCTAACTATGGCTACACCTTC. It specifies CASSPSADANYGYTF. Combining the CDR3 with reference TRBV7-2 and TRBJ1-2 gives the whole variable domain GAGVSQSPSNKVTEKGKDVELRCDPISGHTALYWYRQSLGQGLEFLIYFQGNSAPDKSGLPSDRFSAERTGGSVSTLTIQRTQQEDSAVYLCASSPSADANYGYTFGSGTRLTVV.